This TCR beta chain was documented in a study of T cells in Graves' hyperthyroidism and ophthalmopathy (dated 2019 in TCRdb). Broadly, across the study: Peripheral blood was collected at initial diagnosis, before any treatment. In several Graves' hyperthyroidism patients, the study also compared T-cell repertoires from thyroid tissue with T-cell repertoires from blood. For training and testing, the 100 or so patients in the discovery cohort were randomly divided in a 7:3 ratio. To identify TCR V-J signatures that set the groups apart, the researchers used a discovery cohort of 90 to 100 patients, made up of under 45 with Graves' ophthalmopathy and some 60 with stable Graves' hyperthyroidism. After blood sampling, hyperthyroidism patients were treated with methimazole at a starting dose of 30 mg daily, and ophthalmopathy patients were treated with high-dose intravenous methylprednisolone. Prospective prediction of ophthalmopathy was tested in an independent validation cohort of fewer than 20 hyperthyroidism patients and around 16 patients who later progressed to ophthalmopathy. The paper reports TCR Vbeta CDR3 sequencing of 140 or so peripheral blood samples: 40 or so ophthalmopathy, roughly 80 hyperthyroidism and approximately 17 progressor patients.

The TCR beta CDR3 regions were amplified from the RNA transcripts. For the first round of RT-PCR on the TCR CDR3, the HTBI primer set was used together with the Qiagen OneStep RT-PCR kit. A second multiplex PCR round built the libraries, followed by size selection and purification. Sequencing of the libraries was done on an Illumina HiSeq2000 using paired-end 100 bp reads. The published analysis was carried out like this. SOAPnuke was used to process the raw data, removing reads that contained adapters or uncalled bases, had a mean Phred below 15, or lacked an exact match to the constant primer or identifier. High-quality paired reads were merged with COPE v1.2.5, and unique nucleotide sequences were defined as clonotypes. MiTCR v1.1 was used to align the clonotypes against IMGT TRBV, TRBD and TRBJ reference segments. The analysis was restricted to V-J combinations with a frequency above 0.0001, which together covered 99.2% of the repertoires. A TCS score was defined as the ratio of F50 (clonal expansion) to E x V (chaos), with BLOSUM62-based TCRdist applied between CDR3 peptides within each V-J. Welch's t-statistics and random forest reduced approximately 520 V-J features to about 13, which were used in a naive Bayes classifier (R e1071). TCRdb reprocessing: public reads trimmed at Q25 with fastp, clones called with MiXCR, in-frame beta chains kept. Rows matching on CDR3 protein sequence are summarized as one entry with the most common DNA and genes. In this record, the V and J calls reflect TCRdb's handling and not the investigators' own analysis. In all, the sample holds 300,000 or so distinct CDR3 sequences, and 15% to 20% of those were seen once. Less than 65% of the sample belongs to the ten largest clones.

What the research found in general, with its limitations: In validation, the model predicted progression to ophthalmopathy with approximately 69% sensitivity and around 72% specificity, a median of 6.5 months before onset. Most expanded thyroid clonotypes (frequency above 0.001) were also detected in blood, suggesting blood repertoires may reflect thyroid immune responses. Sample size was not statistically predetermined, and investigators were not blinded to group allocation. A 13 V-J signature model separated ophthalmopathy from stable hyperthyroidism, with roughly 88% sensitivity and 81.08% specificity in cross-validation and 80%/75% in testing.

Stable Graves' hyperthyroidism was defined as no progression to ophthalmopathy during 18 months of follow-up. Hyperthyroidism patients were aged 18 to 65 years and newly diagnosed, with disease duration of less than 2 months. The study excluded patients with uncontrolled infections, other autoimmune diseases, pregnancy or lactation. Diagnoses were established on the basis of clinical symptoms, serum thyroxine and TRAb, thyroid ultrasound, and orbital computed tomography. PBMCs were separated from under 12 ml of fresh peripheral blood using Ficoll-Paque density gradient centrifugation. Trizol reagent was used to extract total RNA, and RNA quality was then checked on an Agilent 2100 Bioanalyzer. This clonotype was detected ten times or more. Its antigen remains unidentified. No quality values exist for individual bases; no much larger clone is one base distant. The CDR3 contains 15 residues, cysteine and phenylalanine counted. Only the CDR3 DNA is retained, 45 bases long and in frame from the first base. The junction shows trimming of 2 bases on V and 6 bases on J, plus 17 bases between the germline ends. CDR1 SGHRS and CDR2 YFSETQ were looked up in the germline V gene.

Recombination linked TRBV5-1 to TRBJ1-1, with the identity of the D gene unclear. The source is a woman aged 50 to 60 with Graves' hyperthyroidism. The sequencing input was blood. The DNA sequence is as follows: TGCGCCAGCAGCTTCGTTGACCGGGGAACAGCTGAAGCTTTCTTT. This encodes CASSFVDRGTAEAFF. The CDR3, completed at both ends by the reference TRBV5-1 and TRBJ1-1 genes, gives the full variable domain KAGVTQTPRYLIKTRGQQVTLSCSPISGHRSVSWYQQTPGQGLQFLFEYFSETQRNKGNFPGRFSGRQFSNSRSEMNVSTLELGDSALYLCASSFVDRGTAEAFFGQGTRLTVV.